Sequencing of this TCR beta chain was carried out in a study of T cells in Graves' hyperthyroidism and ophthalmopathy. This CDR3 has 13 residues. Looked up from germline, CDR1 is SNHLY and CDR2 is FYNNEI. Between the trimmed V and J ends, which lost 8 bases and 0 bases, there was a span of 8 bases. This clonotype was seen at least ten times. Amplified regions were TCR beta CDR3 sequences from RNA transcripts. With the HTBI primer set, the TCR CDR3 went through a first round of RT-PCR. TCRdb re-analysed the multiplex PCR reads in MiXCR, keeping a single row per CDR3 protein. The sample consists of 600,000 to 850,000 distinct CDR3 sequences, 18% of them appearing once.

The receptor was isolated from a woman aged 50 to 60 with Graves' hyperthyroidism that later progressed to Graves' ophthalmopathy. The rearrangement links TRBV2 to TRBJ1-5; TRBD1 might be the D (6 bases). The sample taken for sequencing was blood. CDR3 nucleotide sequence: TGTGCCAGCGCAGGGGATAGCAATCAGCCCCAGCATTTT. Its translation: CASAGDSNQPQHF.